Sequencing of this T cell receptor (beta chain) was carried out in a study of blood T cell repertoires in COVID-19. Overall study context: The United States, Italy and Spain supplied acute and convalescent COVID-19 samples.

Participants were aged about 18 to 89 years, lived in about 26 US areas, and enrolled virtually. Cohort allocation depended upon clinical history that participants reported. Germline loops: CDR1 MGHRA, CDR2 YSYEKL. The CDR3 is 17 residues long. The J segment lost 0 bases and the V segment lost 4 bases, leaving 9 bases of the junction unmatched. Methods used by the authors: Nucleated cell counts were estimated from reference gene primer amplification. Sequencing used immunoSEQ multiplex PCR; TCRdb keeps in-frame clones, though not all of them. V and J calls and clone size are copied from that table; D and trimming were computed from the DNA. The sample gives around 400,000 clones, about 88% of which show up once; approximately 1.5% is in the top ten.

The sequence was obtained from a woman between 18 and 30 years old who had been exposed to COVID-19. The V and J genes are TRBV4-1 and TRBJ2-1, with TRBD2 matching 7 bases. The sequenced sample consisted of PBMCs or T cells enriched from blood (not recorded which). CDR3 coding DNA: TGCGCCAGCAGCCGCGGACTAGTTGGTGGCTCCTACAATGAGCAGTTCTTC. Its translation is CASSRGLVGGSYNEQFF.